The 20 T cell receptor beta chains presented below share a single source sample, sequenced in a study of cytomegalovirus exposure and HLA in healthy donors. Method: immunoSEQ multiplex PCR; TCRdb's copy keeps in-frame clones and lacks some. The sample records about 130,000 clones, around 94% being singletons. Sequencing used PBMCs. The origin of the receptors is a woman aged 18-35 years in good health and CMV-seronegative.

This clone was detected a few times. The chain joins TRBV18 to TRBJ2-5, with 7 positions matching TRBD1. Germline trimming cut 3 bases from V and 5 bases from J; bases unmatched to any gene: 9. The length of the CDR3 is 15 residues. Germline values: CDR1 KGHSH, CDR2 LQKENI. The DNA of the CDR3 is TGTGCCAGCTCACCGAGTCGAGGGGGCCCGGAGACCCAGTACTTC. Translated, it gives CASSPSRGGPETQYF.

The chain joins TRBV2 to TRBJ1-5, with TRBD1 matching 7 bases. CDR1 SNHLY and CDR2 FYNNEI come from the germline V gene. The CDR3 covers 19 residues. V lost 6 bases to trimming and J lost 0 bases; unmatched junction nucleotides: 17. The CDR3 bases are TGTGCCAGCAGGAGGGGGAGAAAGACAGGGCGAGATAGCAATCAGCCCCAGCATTTT. It yields the protein CASRRGRKTGRDSNQPQHF. Looking up the rest from reference TRBV2 and TRBJ1-5 gives the full variable domain: EPEVTQTPSHQVTQMGQEVILRCVPISNHLYFYWYRQILGQKVEFLVSFYNNEISEKSEIFDDQFSVERPDGSNFTLKIRSTKLEDSAMYFCASRRGRKTGRDSNQPQHFGDGTRLSIL.

The rearrangement links TRBV28 to TRBJ1-5; perhaps TRBD1 as D (5 bases). Germline V gene lookup returns CDR1 MDHEN and CDR2 SYDVKM. This CDR3 is built from 14 residues. V was pared by 8 bases and J by 2 bases, with 13 bases between. CDR3: CASSGSYGNQPQHF. CDR3 DNA: TGTGCCAGCTCAGGGTCGTATGGCAATCAGCCCCAGCATTTT. Based on the CDR3 plus reference TRBV28 and TRBJ1-5, the full variable domain is DVKVTQSSRYLVKRTGEKVFLECVQDMDHENMFWYRQDPGLGLRLIYFSYDVKMKEKGDIPEGYSVSREKKERFSLILESASTNQTSMYLCASSGSYGNQPQHFGDGTRLSIL.

The chain combines TRBV28 with TRBJ1-2, with a weak D call TRBD1 (5 bases). V shed 5 bases and J shed 3 bases, with 10 bases lying between them. Germline V gives CDR1 MDHEN, CDR2 SYDVKM. This CDR3 is built from 13 residues. CDR3 loop: CASSLPGHYGYTF. CDR3 sequence (DNA): TGTGCCAGCAGTCTGCCAGGGCACTATGGCTACACCTTC.

The genes are TRBV30 and TRBJ2-5, with D maybe TRBD1 (5 bases). The V gene lost 3 bases and the J gene lost 5 bases, with 16 bases spanning the gap. The CDR3 loop spans 14 amino acids. Per the germline V gene, CDR1 is GTSNPN and CDR2 is SVGIG (reference sequence). The CDR3 sequence is CAWSRGAREETQYF. For the CDR3, the DNA is TGTGCCTGGAGCCGTGGGGCGAGAGAGGAGACCCAGTACTTC. The complete variable domain, with remaining parts taken from reference TRBV30 and TRBJ2-5, reads SQTIHQWPATLVQPVGSPLSLECTVEGTSNPNLYWYRQAAGRGLQLLFYSVGIGQISSEVPQNLSASRPQDRQFILSSKKLLLSDSGFYLCAWSRGAREETQYFGPGTRLLVL.

The chain carries TRBV9 and TRBJ2-1; D is perhaps TRBD2 (7 bases). Germline lookup yields CDR1 SGDLS and CDR2 YYNGEE. V was pared by 0 bases and J by 4 bases, with 17 bases between. This CDR3 spans 17 amino acids. The CDR3 DNA reads as TGTGCCAGCAGCGTAGACTTAGCGGGTCAGGGGTACAATGAGCAGTTCTTC. It yields the protein CASSVDLAGQGYNEQFF.

This clone was counted a single time. The V gene is TRBV18, the J gene TRBJ1-3; D uncertain. The CDR3 is made up of 15 amino acids. V was cut by 3 bases and J by 6 bases, with 15 bases left in between. The germline CDR1 and CDR2 sequences are KGHSH and LQKENI. CDR3 nucleotide sequence: TGTGCCAGCTCACCCGGCGGGAGTCCGGAAAACACCATATATTTT. This gives the protein CASSPGGSPENTIYF.

The chain joins TRBV19 to TRBJ1-2; tentatively, D is TRBD1 (5 bases). This CDR3 region has 13 residues. Trimming removed 6 bases at V and 4 bases at J, with 12 bases between. Germline CDR1 is LNHDA and CDR2 is SQIVND (reference sequence). The CDR3: CASSQDRPYGYTF. The CDR3 nucleotides are TGTGCCAGTAGCCAAGACAGACCCTATGGCTACACCTTC.

The V call is TRBV7-9, the J call TRBJ2-5; 13 nucleotides agree with TRBD2. V trimming: 4 bases; J trimming: 5 bases; junction bases outside the gene matches: 10. There are 17 residues in the CDR3. Germline V gene data show CDR1 as SEHNR and CDR2 as FQNEAQ (reference sequence). The CDR3 loop is CASSSGAGLAGVETQYF. The CDR3 DNA follows: TGTGCCAGCAGCTCCGGGGCCGGACTAGCGGGAGTTGAGACCCAGTACTTC.

J is TRBJ2-7 and V is TRBV2; 9 positions agree with TRBD1. CDR3 length equals 15 residues. V dropped 5 bases and J dropped 2; count of bases not matched to a gene: 7. Per germline, CDR1 SNHLY and CDR2 FYNNEI. DNA for the CDR3: TGTGCCAGCAGTCCTGGACAGGGGAGTACCTACGAGCAGTACTTC. Its translation: CASSPGQGSTYEQYF.

The V gene is TRBV2, the J gene TRBJ2-1; D might be TRBD1 (6 bases). Between the trimmed V and J ends, which lost 6 bases and 6 bases, there was a span of 12 bases. The CDR3 consists of 13 residues. Germline CDR1 and CDR2: SNHLY and FYNNEI. CDR3 DNA sequence: TGTGCCAGCAGCTCACAGGGTTCCAATGAGCAGTTCTTC. Residues: CASSSQGSNEQFF.

This chain joins TRBV4-1 and TRBJ1-6; tentative D call: TRBD1 (5 bases). Trimming took 2 bases from V and 8 from J, leaving 10 bases between them. The CDR3 totals 14 residues. CDR1 is MGHRA, CDR2 YSYEKL, per germline. CDR3 region: CASSQTGFDSPLHF. CDR3 coding DNA: TGCGCCAGCAGCCAAACAGGTTTTGATTCACCCCTCCACTTT.

The V and J genes are TRBV7-3 and TRBJ2-3; the match to TRBD1 covers 7 bases. Germline CDR1 reads SGHTA; CDR2 reads FQGTGA. The V gene end was trimmed by 6 bases and the J gene end by 4 bases; junction bases not matched to a gene: 7. The CDR3 consists of 14 residues. CDR3 residues: CASSPRTGADTQYF. CDR3 sequence (DNA): TGTGCCAGCAGTCCACGCACAGGGGCAGATACGCAGTATTTT.

The chain uses TRBV11-2 and TRBJ2-7; possibly TRBD2 for D (6 bases). The CDR3 has 12 residues. V was cut by 1 base and J by 9 bases, with 10 bases left in between. The germline V gene encodes CDR1 SGHAT and CDR2 FQNNGV. In DNA, the CDR3 is TGTGCCAGCAGCTTAGCGGGGGACGGGCAGTACTTC. Residues: CASSLAGDGQYF.

This clone was detected once. The V and J genes are TRBV11-3 and TRBJ2-3; no clear D. The CDR3 spans 13 residues. Trimming stripped 4 bases from V and 2 bases from J, with 7 bases between. CDR1 is SGHNT, CDR2 YENEEA, per germline. CDR3 in amino acids: CASSSDVTDTQYF. DNA for the CDR3: TGTGCCAGCAGCTCAGACGTCACAGATACGCAGTATTTT.

V and J are TRBV7-9 and TRBJ2-1, with 8 bases identical to TRBD2. The CDR3 has 15 residues. Losses at the gene ends were 5 bases for V and 2 bases for J; bases not matched to a gene: 5. Germline CDR1 and CDR2: SEHNR and FQNEAQ (reference sequence). CDR3 coding DNA: TGTGCCAGCAGCCCCTTAGCGGGACCCTACAATGAGCAGTTCTTC. Translation gives CASSPLAGPYNEQFF.

The genes are TRBV5-4 and TRBJ2-3, with 10 bases that match TRBD1. CDR1 is SGHNT and CDR2 is YYREEE in the germline V gene (reference sequence). The CDR3 covers 16 residues. Trimming at V came to 4 bases and at J to 2 bases, leaving 7 bases not matched to a gene. The CDR3 spells CASSPGQGEPTDTQYF. As DNA, the CDR3 is TGTGCCAGCAGCCCCGGACAGGGGGAGCCCACAGATACGCAGTATTTT.

In this sample, this clone turned up once. The chain joins TRBV7-9 to TRBJ2-3; D possibly corresponds to TRBD2 (6 bases). CDR3 length: 14 amino acids. Germline V lookup: CDR1 SEHNR, CDR2 FQNEAQ (reference sequence). Trimming shortened V by 7 bases and J by 5 bases, and 16 bases separated the two germline ends. The CDR3 here is CASTITRGGDTQYF. The CDR3 coding sequence is TGTGCCAGCACCATTACGAGGGGAGGAGATACGCAGTATTTT.

This rearrangement joins TRBV11-2 to TRBJ2-5; 7 bases line up with TRBD2. The CDR3 covers 17 residues. Unmatched junction bases numbered 16, after V lost 4 bases and J lost 5 bases. Germline values: CDR1 SGHAT, CDR2 FQNNGV. The CDR3 protein is CASSYPLIAGVQETQYF. The CDR3 DNA is TGTGCCAGCAGCTATCCCCTGATCGCGGGAGTACAGGAGACCCAGTACTTC. Variable domain in full (rest from reference TRBV11-2 and TRBJ2-5): EAGVAQSPRYKIIEKRQSVAFWCNPISGHATLYWYQQILGQGPKLLIQFQNNGVVDDSQLPKDRFSAERLKGVDSTLKIQPAKLEDSAVYLCASSYPLIAGVQETQYFGPGTRLLVL.

This clone was seen only once. The chain has TRBV5-1 and TRBJ2-2; 8 nucleotides agree with TRBD2. J gave up 3 bases and V 2 bases, and 6 bases lay outside the gene matches. Germline-derived CDR1 and CDR2 are SGHRS and YFSETQ. The CDR3 covers 16 residues. The CDR3 here is CASSLSGTRDTGELFF. The CDR3 DNA is TGCGCCAGCAGCTTATCCGGGACTAGGGACACCGGGGAGCTGTTTTTT.